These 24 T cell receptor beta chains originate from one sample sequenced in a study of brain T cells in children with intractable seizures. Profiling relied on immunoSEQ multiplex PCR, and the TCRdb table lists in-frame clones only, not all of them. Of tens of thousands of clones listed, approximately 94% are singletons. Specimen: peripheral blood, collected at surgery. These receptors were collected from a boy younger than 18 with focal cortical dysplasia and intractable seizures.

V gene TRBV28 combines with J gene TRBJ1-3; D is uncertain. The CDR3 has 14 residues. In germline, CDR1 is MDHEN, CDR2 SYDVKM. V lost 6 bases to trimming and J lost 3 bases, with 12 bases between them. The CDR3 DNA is TGTGCCAGCAGACAGATATATGTTGGAAACACCATATATTTT. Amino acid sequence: CASRQIYVGNTIYF.

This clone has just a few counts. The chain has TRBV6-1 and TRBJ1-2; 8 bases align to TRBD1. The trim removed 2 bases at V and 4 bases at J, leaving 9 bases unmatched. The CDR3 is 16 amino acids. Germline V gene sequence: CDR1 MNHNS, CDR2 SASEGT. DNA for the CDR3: TGTGCCAGCAGTGAACTCCGTGGACAGGGAGGCTATGGCTACACCTTC. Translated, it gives CASSELRGQGGYGYTF.

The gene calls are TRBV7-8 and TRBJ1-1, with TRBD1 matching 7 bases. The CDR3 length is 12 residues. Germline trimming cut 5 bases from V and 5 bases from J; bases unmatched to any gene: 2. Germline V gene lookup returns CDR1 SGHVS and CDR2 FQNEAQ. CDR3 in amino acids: CASSRRGTEAFF. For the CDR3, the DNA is TGTGCCAGCAGCCGCAGGGGGACTGAAGCTTTCTTT.

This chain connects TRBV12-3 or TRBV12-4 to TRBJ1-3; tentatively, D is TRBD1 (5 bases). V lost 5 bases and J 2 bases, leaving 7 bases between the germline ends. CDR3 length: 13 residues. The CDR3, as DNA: TGTGCCAGCAGTCGGGGACCTGGAAACACCATATATTTT. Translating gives CASSRGPGNTIYF.

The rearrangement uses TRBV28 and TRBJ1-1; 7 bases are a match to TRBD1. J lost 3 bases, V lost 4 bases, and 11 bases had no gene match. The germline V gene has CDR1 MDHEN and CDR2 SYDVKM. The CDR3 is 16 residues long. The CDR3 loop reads CASSSEQGLVDTEAFF. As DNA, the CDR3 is TGTGCCAGCAGTTCCGAACAGGGGCTTGTGGACACTGAAGCTTTCTTT.

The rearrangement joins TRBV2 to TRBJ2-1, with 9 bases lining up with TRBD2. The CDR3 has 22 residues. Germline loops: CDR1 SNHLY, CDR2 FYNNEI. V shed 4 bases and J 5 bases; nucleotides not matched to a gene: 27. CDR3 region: CASSVSLRFGLAIWTSDNEQFF. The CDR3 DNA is TGTGCCAGCAGTGTTTCTTTGAGGTTCGGACTAGCGATATGGACTTCGGACAATGAGCAGTTCTTC.

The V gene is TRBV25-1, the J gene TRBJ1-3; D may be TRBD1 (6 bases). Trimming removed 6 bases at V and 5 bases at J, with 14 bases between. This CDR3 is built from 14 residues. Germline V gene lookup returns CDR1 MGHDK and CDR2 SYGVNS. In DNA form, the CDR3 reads TGTGCCAGCAGGCCTACAGGGCGGAGAAACACCATATATTTT. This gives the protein CASRPTGRRNTIYF. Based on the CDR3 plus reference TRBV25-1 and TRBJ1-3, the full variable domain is EADIYQTPRYLVIGTGKKITLECSQTMGHDKMYWYQQDPGMELHLIHYSYGVNSTEKGDLSSESTVSRIRTEHFPLTLESARPSHTSQYLCASRPTGRRNTIYFGEGSWLTVV.

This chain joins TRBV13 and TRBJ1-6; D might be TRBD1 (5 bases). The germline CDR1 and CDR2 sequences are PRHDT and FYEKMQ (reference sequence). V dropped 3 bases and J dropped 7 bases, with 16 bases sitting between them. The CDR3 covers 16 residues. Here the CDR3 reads CASSFLIVGGNSPLHF. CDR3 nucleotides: TGTGCCAGCAGCTTTCTAATAGTTGGGGGGAATTCACCCCTCCACTTT.

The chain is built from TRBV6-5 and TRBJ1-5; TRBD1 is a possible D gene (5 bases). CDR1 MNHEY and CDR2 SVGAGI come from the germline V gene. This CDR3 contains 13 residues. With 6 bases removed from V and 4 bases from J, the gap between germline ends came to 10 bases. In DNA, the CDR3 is TGTGCCAGCAGCGGGGCTTTGAATCAGCCCCAGCATTTT. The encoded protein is CASSGALNQPQHF.

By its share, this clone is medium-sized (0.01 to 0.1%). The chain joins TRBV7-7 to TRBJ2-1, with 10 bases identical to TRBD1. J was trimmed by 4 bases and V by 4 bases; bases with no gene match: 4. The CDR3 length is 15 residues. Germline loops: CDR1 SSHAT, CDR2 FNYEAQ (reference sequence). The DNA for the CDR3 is TGTGCCAGCAGCTCGGGACAGGGGAAGTACAATGAGCAGTTCTTC. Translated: CASSSGQGKYNEQFF.

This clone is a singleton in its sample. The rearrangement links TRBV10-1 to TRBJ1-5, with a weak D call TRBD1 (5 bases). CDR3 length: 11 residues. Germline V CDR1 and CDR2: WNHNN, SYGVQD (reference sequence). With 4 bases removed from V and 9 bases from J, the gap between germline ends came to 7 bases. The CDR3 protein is CASSARVPQHF. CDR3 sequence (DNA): TGCGCCAGCAGTGCCAGGGTGCCCCAGCATTTT.

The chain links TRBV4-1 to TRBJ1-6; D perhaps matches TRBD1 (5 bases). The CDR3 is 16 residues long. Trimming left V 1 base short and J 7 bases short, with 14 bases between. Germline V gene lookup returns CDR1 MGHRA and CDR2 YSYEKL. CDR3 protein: CASSQGLGTGNSPLHF. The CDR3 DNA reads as TGCGCCAGCAGCCAAGGACTAGGAACAGGAAATTCACCCCTCCACTTT.

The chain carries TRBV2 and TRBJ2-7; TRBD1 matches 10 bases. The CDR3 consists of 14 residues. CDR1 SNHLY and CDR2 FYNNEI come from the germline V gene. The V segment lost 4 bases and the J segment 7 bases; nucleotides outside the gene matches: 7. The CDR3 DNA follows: TGTGCCAGCAGTGCAAGACAGGGGGCGCGTGAGCAGTACTTC. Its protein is CASSARQGAREQYF.

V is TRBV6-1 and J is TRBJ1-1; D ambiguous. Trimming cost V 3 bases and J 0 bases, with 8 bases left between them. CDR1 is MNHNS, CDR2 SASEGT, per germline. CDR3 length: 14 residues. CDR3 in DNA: TGTGCCAGCAGTGAGTGGACGGTGAACACTGAAGCTTTCTTT. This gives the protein CASSEWTVNTEAFF.

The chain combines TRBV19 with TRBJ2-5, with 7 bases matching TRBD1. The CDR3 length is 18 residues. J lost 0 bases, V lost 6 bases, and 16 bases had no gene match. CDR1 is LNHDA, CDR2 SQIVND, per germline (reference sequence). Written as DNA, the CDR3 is TGTGCCAGTAGCCTCGGGACAGCTACGAATTGGTACCAAGAGACCCAGTACTTC. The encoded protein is CASSLGTATNWYQETQYF.

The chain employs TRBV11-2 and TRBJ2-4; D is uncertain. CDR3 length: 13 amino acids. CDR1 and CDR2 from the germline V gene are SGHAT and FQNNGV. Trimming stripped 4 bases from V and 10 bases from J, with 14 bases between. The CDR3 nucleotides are TGTGCCAGCAGCTCAAACCGGGTTTCGATTCAGTACTTC. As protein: CASSSNRVSIQYF.

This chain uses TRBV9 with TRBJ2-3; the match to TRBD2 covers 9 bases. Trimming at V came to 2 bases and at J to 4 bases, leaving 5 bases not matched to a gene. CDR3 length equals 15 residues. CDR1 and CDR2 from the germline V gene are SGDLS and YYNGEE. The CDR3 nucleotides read TGTGCCAGCAGCGTTATCGGCGGGAGGGCAGATACGCAGTATTTT. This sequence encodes CASSVIGGRADTQYF.

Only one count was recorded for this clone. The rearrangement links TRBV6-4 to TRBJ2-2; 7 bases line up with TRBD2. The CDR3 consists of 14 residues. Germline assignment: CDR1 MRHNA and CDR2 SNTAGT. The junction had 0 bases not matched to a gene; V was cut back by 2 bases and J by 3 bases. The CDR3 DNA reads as TGTGCCAGCAGTGACGGGGGGGACACCGGGGAGCTGTTTTTT. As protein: CASSDGGDTGELFF.

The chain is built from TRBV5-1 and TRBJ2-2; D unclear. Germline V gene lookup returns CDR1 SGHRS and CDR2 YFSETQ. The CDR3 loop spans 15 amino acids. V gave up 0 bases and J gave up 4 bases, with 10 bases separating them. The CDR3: CASSLGAQITGELFF. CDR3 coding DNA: TGCGCCAGCAGCTTGGGGGCCCAAATCACCGGGGAGCTGTTTTTT.

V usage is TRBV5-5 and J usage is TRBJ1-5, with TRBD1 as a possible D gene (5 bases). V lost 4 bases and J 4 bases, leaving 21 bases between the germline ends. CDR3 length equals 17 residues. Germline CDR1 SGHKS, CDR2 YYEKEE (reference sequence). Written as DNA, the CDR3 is TGTGCCAGCAGCCCGGAGGGTCAGGGCGCAGGTAATCAGCCCCAGCATTTT. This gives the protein CASSPEGQGAGNQPQHF.

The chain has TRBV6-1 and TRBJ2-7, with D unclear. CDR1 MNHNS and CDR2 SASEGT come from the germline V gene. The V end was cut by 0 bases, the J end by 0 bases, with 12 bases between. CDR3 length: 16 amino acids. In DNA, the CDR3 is TGTGCCAGCAGTGAAGCGTGGCTGCTTCTCTCCTACGAGCAGTACTTC. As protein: CASSEAWLLLSYEQYF.

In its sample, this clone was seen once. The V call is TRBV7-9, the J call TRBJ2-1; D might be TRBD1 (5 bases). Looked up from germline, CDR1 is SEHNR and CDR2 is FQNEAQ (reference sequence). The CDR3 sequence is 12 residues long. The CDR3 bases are TGTGCGAGCCATACAGGCAGCAATGAGCAGTTCTTC. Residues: CASHTGSNEQFF.

The CDR3 loop is CASSLISGTSYNEQFF. The DNA for the CDR3 is TGTGCCAGCAGTTTAATTTCCGGGACAAGCTACAATGAGCAGTTCTTC. The rearrangement joins TRBV5-8 to TRBJ2-1, with D possibly matching TRBD1 (6 bases). Trimming stripped 5 bases from V and 3 bases from J, with 18 bases between. Germline lookup yields CDR1 SGHTS and CDR2 YDEGEE. The CDR3 runs 16 residues.

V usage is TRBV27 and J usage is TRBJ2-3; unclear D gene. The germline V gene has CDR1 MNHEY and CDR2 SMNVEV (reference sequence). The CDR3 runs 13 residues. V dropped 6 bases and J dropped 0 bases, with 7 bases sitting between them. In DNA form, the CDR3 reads TGTGCCAGCAGCATCCTAAGCACAGATACGCAGTATTTT. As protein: CASSILSTDTQYF.